This TCR beta chain was obtained from a study of cytomegalovirus exposure and HLA in healthy donors. Looked up from germline, CDR1 is MGHDK and CDR2 is SYGVNS. V lost 4 bases, J lost 9 bases, and 22 bases lay in between. This CDR3 has 16 residues. Details on this clone: The antigen remains unidentified.

Study conclusions and caveats: Reports state that TCR beta sequences accurately predicted most subjects' HLA-A and HLA-B alleles. The study carried out a later analysis of TCR beta sequences. It associated 15,000 to 20,000 of them with specific HLA alleles at a false discovery rate of 0.05. Among the most significant clusters, several appeared linked to common viral pathogens in a later analysis.

Primers included in the PCR were 60 Vbeta and 13 Jbeta primers. Sequenced by immunoSEQ multiplex PCR; TCRdb stores in-frame clones only, minus some. The table has some 150,000 clones, approximately 82% seen once. Sequenced: PBMCs. The V gene is TRBV25-1, the J gene TRBJ2-1, with D perhaps matching TRBD1 (6 bases). The TCR comes from a male donor in good health and CMV-seronegative. For the CDR3, the DNA is TGTGCCAGCAGTGCCCTATTGGGGGCGCGTTTTTTTGAGCAGTTCTTC. Protein sequence: CASSALLGARFFEQFF.